Shown below are 10 T cell receptor beta chains from a single sample sequenced in a study of immune evolution from preneoplasia to lung adenocarcinoma. Generated by immunoSEQ multiplex PCR, the TCRdb table keeps only in-frame clones and is missing some. Of around 16,000 clones listed, approximately 86% are singletons. The sample comprised FFPE invasive lung adenocarcinoma tissue. The source of these receptors is a person between 70 and 80 years old with invasive lung adenocarcinoma.

As for this clone: Other DNA sequences from this sample encode an identical CDR3 as well. The rearrangement joins TRBV9 to TRBJ1-1; TRBD1 matches at 7 bases. Germline lookup yields CDR1 SGDLS and CDR2 YYNGEE. The CDR3 runs to 15 residues. V was pared by 0 bases and J by 2 bases, with 4 bases of the junction left unmatched. DNA of the CDR3: TGTGCCAGCAGCGTAGACGGACAGGAAAACACTGAAGCTTTCTTT. Protein sequence: CASSVDGQENTEAFF.

The chain couples TRBV28 to TRBJ1-5, with 9 bases identical to TRBD1. The germline V gene has CDR1 MDHEN and CDR2 SYDVKM. This CDR3 is built from 15 residues. V was pared by 6 bases and J by 4 bases, with 7 bases of the junction left unmatched. CDR3 sequence reads: CASRVTGGYNQPQHF. CDR3 DNA sequence: TGTGCCAGCAGGGTAACAGGGGGCTATAATCAGCCCCAGCATTTT. The entire variable domain, with the rest obtained from reference TRBV28 and TRBJ1-5, is as follows: DVKVTQSSRYLVKRTGEKVFLECVQDMDHENMFWYRQDPGLGLRLIYFSYDVKMKEKGDIPEGYSVSREKKERFSLILESASTNQTSMYLCASRVTGGYNQPQHFGDGTRLSIL.

V and J are TRBV6-5 and TRBJ1-5; 9 bases are a match to TRBD1. With 6 bases clipped from V and 7 bases from J, the junction kept 4 bases outside the gene matches. Germline CDR1 and CDR2: MNHEY and SVGAGI. The CDR3 covers 13 residues. CDR3 DNA sequence: TGTGCCAGCAGGGACAGGGGTGAACAGCCCCAGCATTTT. Protein: CASRDRGEQPQHF.

This chain uses TRBV11-2 with TRBJ1-1, with 8 bases identical to TRBD1. Germline V gives CDR1 SGHAT, CDR2 FQNNGV. The length of the CDR3 is 16 residues. V trimming: 6 bases; J trimming: 2 bases; junction bases outside the gene matches: 11. CDR3 nucleotide sequence: TGTGCCAGCAGGACAGGGGTTAGGCATAGAAACACTGAAGCTTTCTTT. This codes for CASRTGVRHRNTEAFF.

V usage is TRBV18 and J usage is TRBJ2-3; D is possibly TRBD1 (6 bases). Germline CDR1 and CDR2: KGHSH and LQKENI. V lost 4 bases, J lost 1 base, and 12 bases lay in between. CDR3 length equals 15 residues. For the CDR3, the DNA is TGTGCCAGCTCACTCGGACAGTCTCGCACAGATACGCAGTATTTT. It yields the protein CASSLGQSRTDTQYF.

This sequence joins TRBV11-2 and TRBJ2-7, with 7 positions matching TRBD1. Looked up from germline, CDR1 is SGHAT and CDR2 is FQNNGV. The CDR3 has 15 amino acids. The V gene end was trimmed by 4 bases and the J gene end by 0 bases; junction bases not matched to a gene: 6. The CDR3 loop reads CASSSRTGVSYEQYF. The DNA for the CDR3 is TGTGCCAGCAGCTCCCGGACAGGAGTCTCCTACGAGCAGTACTTC.

The chain employs TRBV28 and TRBJ1-5; no clear D gene. The CDR3 length is 12 residues. Trimming removed 6 bases from V and 7 bases from J, with 10 bases in between. CDR1 is MDHEN and CDR2 is SYDVKM in the germline V gene. The CDR3 region is CASRLGVQPQHF. The CDR3 DNA is TGTGCCAGCAGGCTGGGCGTGCAGCCCCAGCATTTT. The whole variable domain, filled in from reference TRBV28 and TRBJ1-5, reads DVKVTQSSRYLVKRTGEKVFLECVQDMDHENMFWYRQDPGLGLRLIYFSYDVKMKEKGDIPEGYSVSREKKERFSLILESASTNQTSMYLCASRLGVQPQHFGDGTRLSIL.

The gene calls are TRBV19 and TRBJ1-2; no clear D gene. V dropped 3 bases and J dropped 7 bases, with 15 bases sitting between them. Germline-derived CDR1 and CDR2 are LNHDA and SQIVND (reference sequence). The CDR3 has 14 amino acids. The CDR3 DNA is TGTGCCAGTAGTATTGGCTCCTCCCATAGTGGCTACACCTTC. Encoded protein: CASSIGSSHSGYTF.

The J gene is TRBJ2-1, the V gene TRBV5-4; the D gene could be TRBD1 or TRBD2 (6 bases each). CDR3 length: 13 amino acids. Germline V gene sequence: CDR1 SGHNT, CDR2 YYREEE (reference sequence). V shed 2 bases and J shed 8 bases, with 11 bases lying between them. For the CDR3, the DNA is TGTGCCAGCAGCTTAAACGGGGGCTATGAGCAGTTCTTC. It encodes CASSLNGGYEQFF. The full variable domain, in which reference TRBV5-4 and TRBJ2-1 provide the parts outside the CDR3, is ETGVTQSPTHLIKTRGQQVTLRCSSQSGHNTVSWYQQALGQGPQFIFQYYREEENGRGNFPPRFSGLQFPNYSSELNVNALELDDSALYLCASSLNGGYEQFFGPGTRLTVL.

This clone was counted only a few times. The chain has TRBV4-1 and TRBJ1-1; unclear D gene. There are 13 residues in the CDR3. The V gene's germline CDR1 is MGHRA and CDR2 YSYEKL. The ends were cut back, 4 bases at V and 7 bases at J, with 13 bases in the middle. The DNA for the CDR3 is TGCGCCAGCAGCCCAAGGGAAGTGAGTGAAGCTTTCTTT. This encodes CASSPREVSEAFF.